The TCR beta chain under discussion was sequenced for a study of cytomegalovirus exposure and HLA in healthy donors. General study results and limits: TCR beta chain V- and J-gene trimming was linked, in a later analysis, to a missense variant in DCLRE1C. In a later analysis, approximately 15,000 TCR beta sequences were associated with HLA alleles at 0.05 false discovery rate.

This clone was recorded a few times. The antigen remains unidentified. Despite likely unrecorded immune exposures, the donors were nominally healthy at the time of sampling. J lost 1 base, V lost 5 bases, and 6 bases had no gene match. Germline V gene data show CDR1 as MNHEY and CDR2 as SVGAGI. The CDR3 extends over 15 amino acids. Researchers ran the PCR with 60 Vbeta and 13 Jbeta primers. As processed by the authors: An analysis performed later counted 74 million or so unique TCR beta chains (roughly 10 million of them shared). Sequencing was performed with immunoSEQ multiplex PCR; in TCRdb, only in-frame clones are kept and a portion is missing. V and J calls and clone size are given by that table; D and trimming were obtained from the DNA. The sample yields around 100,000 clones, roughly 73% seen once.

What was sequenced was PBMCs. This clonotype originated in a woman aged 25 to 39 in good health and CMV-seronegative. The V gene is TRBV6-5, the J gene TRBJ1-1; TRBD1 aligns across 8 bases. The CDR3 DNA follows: TGTGCCAGCAGTAATTCCGGGACAGGGAACACTGAAGCTTTCTTT. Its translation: CASSNSGTGNTEAFF.